A selection of T cell receptor beta chains follows, all from one sample in a study of T cell responses to AZD1222 COVID-19 vaccine. Data came from immunoSEQ multiplex PCR; TCRdb stores just in-frame clones and leaves some out. Of tens of thousands of clones listed, around three quarters are singletons. The sample was peripheral blood, taken 28 days after the second AZD1222 dose. Source of these receptors: an adult who received the AZD1222 COVID-19 vaccine. Both conserved end residues are part of each CDR3. A D gene is named only where the DNA matches it firmly. Part of the rows lack a size; the others show once, few, many or a class for expanded clones.

cdr3_nt cdr3_aa j_call d_call clone_size v_call
TGCGCCAGCAGCGTAGGGGACATACCTCGCTCTGGAAACACCATATATTTT CASSVGDIPRSGNTIYF TRBJ1-3 - few TRBV5-1
TGTGCCAGCAGCTCTCAGGGAGGGTGGGGCAATGAGCAGTTCTTC CASSSQGGWGNEQFF TRBJ2-1 TRBD2 few TRBV7-9
TGTGCCAGCAGCTTACGAGGTCCCGGGGAGCTGTTTTTT CASSLRGPGELFF TRBJ2-2 - - TRBV11-3
TGTGCCAGCTCAAGGGACCGACAGAGCAATCAGCCCCAGCATTTT CASSRDRQSNQPQHF TRBJ1-5 - - TRBV18
TGTGCCAGCAGTGCAGAAGGGGGCGGCACAGATACGCAGTATTTT CASSAEGGGTDTQYF TRBJ2-3 TRBD1 - TRBV2
TGTGCCAGCAGCGCACGGAGCGGCAGGGAGCAGTTCTTC CASSARSGREQFF TRBJ2-1 - - TRBV7-2
TGTGCCAGCAGCGTAGAGAACGGACTAGTCCTGGAGACCCAGTACTTC CASSVENGLVLETQYF TRBJ2-5 TRBD2 - TRBV9
TGTGCCAGCAGTTTGGTCGAGGGGGAGCAGTACTTC CASSLVEGEQYF TRBJ2-7 - - TRBV28
TGCAGCGTTCAGGACGGAGAAATGAACACTGAAGCTTTCTTT CSVQDGEMNTEAFF TRBJ1-1 - few TRBV29-1
TGTGCCAGCAGCTTAGTTCAAGGGGGCGGTGGCTACACCTTC CASSLVQGGGGYTF TRBJ1-2 TRBD1 - TRBV7-2
TGTGCCAGCAGCCCCCCGTCGGGGAGTGAGCAGTTCTTC CASSPPSGSEQFF TRBJ2-1 - - TRBV5-5
TGCGCCAGCAGCCAAGGGCGGATCGGGTTATGGAACACTGAAGCTTTCTTT CASSQGRIGLWNTEAFF TRBJ1-1 - once TRBV4-1
TGTGCCACCAGCAGGGCCCCGACCGGGGAGCTGTTTTTT CATSRAPTGELFF TRBJ2-2 - - TRBV15
TGTGCCAGCAGTTTGCGGACTAGCGGGACCGATCACTACGAGCAGTACTTC CASSLRTSGTDHYEQYF TRBJ2-7 TRBD2 - TRBV27
TGTGCCACCAGTGATTTCAGGGAGGGGATCTACGAGCAGTACTTC CATSDFREGIYEQYF TRBJ2-7 TRBD2 - TRBV24-1
TGTGCCAGCAGCCCTGTAGGGGTAATCCACAATGAGCAGTTCTTC CASSPVGVIHNEQFF TRBJ2-1 - few TRBV5-6
TGCAGTGCTAGTTCAGGGGCCCTCTCTGGAAACACCATATATTTT CSASSGALSGNTIYF TRBJ1-3 - - TRBV20-1
TGTGCCAGCAGTAGCGGGAGATGGTCCTACAATGAGCAGTTCTTC CASSSGRWSYNEQFF TRBJ2-1 TRBD2 - TRBV6-5
TGTGCCAGCAGCAAACAGGGTTCGAAAACAGATACGCAGTATTTT CASSKQGSKTDTQYF TRBJ2-3 - - TRBV7-3
TGTGCCAGCAGCTTGGTCGGGTTCTACGAGCAGTACTTC CASSLVGFYEQYF TRBJ2-7 - - TRBV5-5
TGTGCCAGCAGCCCAAAAGGGAGTTCGACTGAAAAACTGTTTTTT CASSPKGSSTEKLFF TRBJ1-4 - - TRBV27
TGTGCCGCTGGACAGGGGGCGATACCTTACGAGCAGTACTTC CAAGQGAIPYEQYF TRBJ2-7 TRBD1 - TRBV28
TGCAGCGTGGGGGGACAGGGCACAGATACGCAGTATTTT CSVGGQGTDTQYF TRBJ2-3 TRBD1 - TRBV29-1
TGTGCCAGTAGTATAGGACTAGCGGGGGGAAATGAGCAGTTCTTC CASSIGLAGGNEQFF TRBJ2-1 TRBD2 once TRBV19
TGTGCCAGCAGATGGGGACGTGGTTCCTACGAGCAGTACTTC CASRWGRGSYEQYF TRBJ2-7 - - TRBV6-5
TGTGCCTGGAACAGGGGGAAAGGAGGATCACCCCTCCACTTT CAWNRGKGGSPLHF TRBJ1-6 TRBD1 few TRBV30